This T cell receptor (beta chain) was found in a study of blood T cell repertoires in COVID-19. The CDR3 is made up of 13 amino acids. Germline CDR1 LGHDT, CDR2 YNNKEL (reference sequence). Methods used by the authors: Reference gene primer amplification gave nucleated cell count estimates. Profiled with immunoSEQ multiplex PCR; TCRdb holds only in-frame clones, not every one. The DNA gave D and trimming, while V, J and clone size come from that table. The table shows about 270,000 clones, with over 75% occurring only once. With respect to this clone: Compared with germline, one end of the junction differs, possibly owing to a read error.

The sequenced sample consisted of peripheral blood. The receptor was isolated from a woman between 70 and 85 years old with acute or convalescent COVID-19. The chain is built from TRBV3-1 (or the pseudogene TRBV3-2) and TRBJ1-2; D ambiguous. CDR3 sequence reads: CASSQDEARGLNF. As DNA, the CDR3 is TGTGCCAGCAGCCAAGACGAGGCCCGCGGGCTCAACTTC.